Listed below are T cell receptor beta chains from one sample, sequenced in a study of cytomegalovirus exposure and HLA in healthy donors. The repertoire was sequenced with immunoSEQ multiplex PCR; TCRdb's copy has only in-frame clones and lacks some. Of 160,000 or so clones in the sample, about 72% were seen once. Sequencing input: PBMCs. These receptors were collected from a man aged 30 to 39 in good health and CMV-seropositive. Both conserved end residues are part of each CDR3. The order of the fields is J gene, D gene, clone size, V gene, CDR3 protein, CDR3 DNA. The D gene is left open where the match is weak. Size is omitted from some rows. Given values are once, few, many or a class for expanded clones.

TRBJ1-1	TRBD1	NA	TRBV9	CASSAPGQGTAEAFF	TGTGCCAGCAGCGCCCCGGGACAGGGAACGGCTGAAGCTTTCTTT
TRBJ1-5	NA	NA	TRBV10-3	CAISDARGNNQPQHF	TGTGCCATCAGTGATGCTCGGGGGAACAATCAGCCCCAGCATTTT
TRBJ2-5	TRBD2	NA	TRBV7-6	CASSLLFGGVYQETQYF	TGTGCCAGCAGCTTATTGTTTGGGGGGGTCTACCAAGAGACCCAGTACTTC
TRBJ2-7	NA	few	TRBV5-4	CASSSEGLYEQYF	TGTGCCAGCAGTTCGGAGGGGCTATACGAGCAGTACTTC
TRBJ2-1	NA	NA	TRBV6-6	CASSYLQGGSHNEQFF	TGTGCCAGCAGTTACCTACAGGGAGGGTCCCACAATGAGCAGTTCTTC
TRBJ1-5	NA	NA	TRBV6-5	CASRNTGNNQPQHF	TGTGCCAGCAGAAACACAGGGAACAATCAGCCCCAGCATTTT
TRBJ1-1	NA	NA	TRBV6-1	CASSEAAGGALTEAFF	TGTGCCAGCAGTGAAGCGGCTGGGGGGGCGCTTACTGAAGCTTTCTTT
TRBJ1-2	NA	few	TRBV6-5	CASSRVGKANYGYTF	TGTGCCAGCAGTCGGGTCGGCAAGGCTAACTATGGCTACACCTTC
TRBJ2-1	TRBD2	NA	TRBV7-6	CASGVAGELLEEQFF	TGTGCCAGCGGGGTAGCGGGGGAATTATTGGAAGAGCAGTTCTTC
TRBJ1-4	NA	NA	TRBV30	CAWSVLGTTGEKLFF	TGTGCCTGGAGTGTACTCGGGACGACAGGTGAAAAACTGTTTTTT
TRBJ1-4	NA	NA	TRBV11-2	CASSFLLGGEKLFF	TGTGCCAGCAGCTTTTTACTGGGAGGGGAAAAACTGTTTTTT
TRBJ1-2	NA	NA	TRBV9	CASSSPTGHYGYTF	TGTGCCAGCAGCTCACCCACAGGCCACTATGGCTACACCTTC
TRBJ1-1	NA	NA	TRBV7-9	CASSLGGLNTEAFF	TGTGCCAGCAGCTTAGGAGGTTTGAACACTGAAGCTTTCTTT
TRBJ2-6	NA	NA	TRBV28	CASIQGGGANVLTF	TGTGCCAGCATTCAGGGGGGTGGGGCCAACGTCCTGACTTTC